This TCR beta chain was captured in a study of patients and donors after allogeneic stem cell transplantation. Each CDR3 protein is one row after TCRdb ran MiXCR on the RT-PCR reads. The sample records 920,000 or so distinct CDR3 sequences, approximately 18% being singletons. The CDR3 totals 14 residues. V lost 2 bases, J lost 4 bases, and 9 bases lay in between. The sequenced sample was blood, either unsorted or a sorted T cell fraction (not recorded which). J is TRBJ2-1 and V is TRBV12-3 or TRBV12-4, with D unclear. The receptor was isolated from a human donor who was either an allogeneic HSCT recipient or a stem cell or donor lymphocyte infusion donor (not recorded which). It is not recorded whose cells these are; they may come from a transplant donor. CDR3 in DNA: TGTGCCAGCAGTTTAAGGGCTTATTACAATGAGCAGTTCTTC. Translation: CASSLRAYYNEQFF.